The clone carrying this TCR beta chain was seen more than once but under ten times. Antigen unknown. The germline V gene has CDR1 MNHEY and CDR2 SMNVEV (reference sequence). Trimming cost V 8 bases and J 1 base; bases outside gene matches: 12. This CDR3 is 16 amino acids long. TCRdb ran MiXCR on the 5' RACE reads and lists one entry per CDR3 protein. The data contain 70,000 to 95,000 distinct CDR3 sequences, roughly an eighth of them singletons. The entry originates in a study of neurological immune-mediated disorders. Study conclusions and caveats: Multiple sclerosis patients had less TCR clonal expansion than even healthy controls, unlike HTLV-1-associated myelopathy.

Time point of the sample: longitudinal time-point 2. This chain links TRBV27 with TRBJ1-2; the match to TRBD1 covers 8 bases. The sequence was collected from a female donor with HTLV-1-associated myelopathy (HAM/TSP). The sequenced sample consisted of PBMCs. This chain's CDR3 is CASASDRQGINYGYTF. For the CDR3, the DNA is TGTGCCAGCGCCTCGGATCGACAGGGGATTAACTATGGCTACACCTTC.